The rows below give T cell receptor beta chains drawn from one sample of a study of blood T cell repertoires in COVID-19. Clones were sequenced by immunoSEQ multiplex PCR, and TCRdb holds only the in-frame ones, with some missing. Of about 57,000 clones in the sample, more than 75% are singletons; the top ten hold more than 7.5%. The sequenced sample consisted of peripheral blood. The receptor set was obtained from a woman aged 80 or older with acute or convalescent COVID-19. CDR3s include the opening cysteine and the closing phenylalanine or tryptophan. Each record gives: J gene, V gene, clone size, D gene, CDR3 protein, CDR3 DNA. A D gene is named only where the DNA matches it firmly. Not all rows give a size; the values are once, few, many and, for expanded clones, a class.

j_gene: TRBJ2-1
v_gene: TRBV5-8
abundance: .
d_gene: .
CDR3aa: CASSSIYEEFPNNEQFF
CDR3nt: TGTGCCAGCAGCTCCATTTACGAGGAGTTCCCTAACAATGAGCAGTTCTTC

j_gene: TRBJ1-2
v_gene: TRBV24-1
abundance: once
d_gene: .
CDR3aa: CATSDDRTAVYGYTF
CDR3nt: TGTGCCACCAGTGATGACCGGACAGCGGTCTATGGCTACACCTTC

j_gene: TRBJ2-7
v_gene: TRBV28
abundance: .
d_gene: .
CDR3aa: CASSFPPPRRTYEQYF
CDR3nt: TGTGCCAGCAGTTTCCCACCACCACGGCGGACCTACGAGCAGTACTTC

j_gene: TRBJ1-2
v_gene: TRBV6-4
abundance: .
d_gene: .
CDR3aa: CASSDGGSRLYGYTF
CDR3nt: TGTGCCAGCAGTGATGGAGGGTCACGTTTATATGGCTACACCTTC

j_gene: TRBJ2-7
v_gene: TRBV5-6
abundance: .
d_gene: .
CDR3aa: CASSLFALSSYEQYF
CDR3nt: TGTGCCAGCAGCTTGTTCGCCCTCAGCTCCTACGAGCAGTACTTC

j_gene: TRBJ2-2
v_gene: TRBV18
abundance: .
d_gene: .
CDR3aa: CASSPGQRNTGELFF
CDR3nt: TGTGCCAGCTCACCCGGACAGAGGAACACCGGGGAGCTGTTTTTT

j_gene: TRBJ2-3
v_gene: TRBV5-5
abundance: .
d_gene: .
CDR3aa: CASNSGGPVGTDTQYF
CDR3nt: TGTGCCAGCAACTCCGGTGGGCCCGTTGGCACAGATACGCAGTATTTT

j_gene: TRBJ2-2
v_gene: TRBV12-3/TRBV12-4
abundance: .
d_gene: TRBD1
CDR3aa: CASRRQGNGELFF
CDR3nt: TGTGCCAGCAGGCGACAGGGGAACGGGGAGCTGTTTTTT

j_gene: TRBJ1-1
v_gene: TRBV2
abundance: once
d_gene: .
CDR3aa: CASLKGMNTEAFF
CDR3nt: TGTGCCAGCCTGAAGGGGATGAACACTGAAGCTTTCTTT

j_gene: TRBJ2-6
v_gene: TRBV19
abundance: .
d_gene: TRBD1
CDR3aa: CASSMDRVGTGANVLTF
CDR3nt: TGTGCCAGTAGTATGGACAGGGTGGGGACTGGGGCCAACGTCCTGACTTTC

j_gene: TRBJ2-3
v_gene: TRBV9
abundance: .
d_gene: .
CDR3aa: CASSVSSGTDTQYF
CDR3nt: TGTGCCAGCAGCGTGAGTAGCGGCACAGATACGCAGTATTTT

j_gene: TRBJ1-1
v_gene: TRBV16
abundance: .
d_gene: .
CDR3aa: CASSQGQGNTEAFF
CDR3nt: TGTGCCAGCAGCCAAGGGCAGGGGAACACTGAAGCTTTCTTT

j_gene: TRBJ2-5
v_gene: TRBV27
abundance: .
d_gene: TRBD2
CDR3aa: CASSLSPSGGAETQYF
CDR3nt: TGTGCCAGCAGTTTATCGCCTAGCGGGGGGGCAGAGACCCAGTACTTC

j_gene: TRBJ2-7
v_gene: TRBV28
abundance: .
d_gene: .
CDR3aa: CASRPTGPPNYEQYF
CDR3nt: TGTGCCAGCAGACCTACAGGGCCACCAAACTACGAGCAGTACTTC

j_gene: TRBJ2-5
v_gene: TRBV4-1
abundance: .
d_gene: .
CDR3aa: CASSQARLNEETQYF
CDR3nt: TGCGCCAGCAGCCAAGCGCGGCTAAACGAAGAGACCCAGTACTTC

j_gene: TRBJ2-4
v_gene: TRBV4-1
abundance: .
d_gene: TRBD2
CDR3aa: CASSQDLGTSGRVGTKNIQYF
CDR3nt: TGCGCCAGCAGCCAAGATTTAGGGACTAGCGGGAGGGTCGGGACTAAAAACATTCAGTACTTC

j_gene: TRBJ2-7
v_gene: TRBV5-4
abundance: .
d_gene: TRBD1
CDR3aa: CASSFDRGNEQYF
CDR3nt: TGTGCCAGCAGCTTCGACAGGGGGAACGAGCAGTACTTC

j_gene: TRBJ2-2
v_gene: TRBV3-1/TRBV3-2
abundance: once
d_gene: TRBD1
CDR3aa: CASIDRDRGQSGELFF
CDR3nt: TGTGCCAGCATAGACCGGGACAGGGGGCAGTCCGGGGAGCTGTTTTTT

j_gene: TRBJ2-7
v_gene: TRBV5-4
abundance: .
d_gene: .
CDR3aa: CASSSRSSGLTYEQYF
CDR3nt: TGTGCCAGCAGCTCCCGTTCGAGCGGGTTAACCTACGAGCAGTACTTC

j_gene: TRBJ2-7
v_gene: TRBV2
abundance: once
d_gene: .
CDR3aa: CASSESGLPQYF
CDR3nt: TGTGCCAGCAGTGAAAGCGGGTTGCCGCAGTACTTC

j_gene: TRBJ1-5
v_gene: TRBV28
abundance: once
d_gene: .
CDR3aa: CASSFPAGHSNQPQHF
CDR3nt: TGTGCCAGCAGTTTTCCGGCAGGGCATAGCAATCAGCCCCAGCATTTT

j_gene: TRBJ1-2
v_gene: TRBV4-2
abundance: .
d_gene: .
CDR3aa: CASSQENFANYGYTF
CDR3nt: TGTGCCAGCAGCCAAGAAAATTTTGCGAACTATGGCTACACCTTC

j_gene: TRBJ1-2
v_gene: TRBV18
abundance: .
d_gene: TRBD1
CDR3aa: CASSPGQEKGYGYTF
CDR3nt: TGTGCCAGCTCACCAGGACAGGAGAAGGGCTATGGCTACACCTTC

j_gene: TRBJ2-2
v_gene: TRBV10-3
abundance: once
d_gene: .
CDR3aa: CATQTGTNTGELFF
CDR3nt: TGTGCCACTCAAACCGGGACAAACACCGGGGAGCTGTTTTTT

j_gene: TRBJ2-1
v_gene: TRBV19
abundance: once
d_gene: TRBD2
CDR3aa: CASSIPGLAGVREQFF
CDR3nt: TGTGCCAGTAGTATACCCGGACTAGCGGGGGTGAGGGAGCAGTTCTTC

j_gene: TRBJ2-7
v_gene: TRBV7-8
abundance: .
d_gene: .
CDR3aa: CASSLGPGTYEQYF
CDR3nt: TGTGCCAGCAGCTTAGGTCCAGGAACCTACGAGCAGTACTTC

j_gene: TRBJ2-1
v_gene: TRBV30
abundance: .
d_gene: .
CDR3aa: CAWSVRYEQFF
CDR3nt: TGTGCCTGGAGTGTACGGTATGAGCAGTTCTTC

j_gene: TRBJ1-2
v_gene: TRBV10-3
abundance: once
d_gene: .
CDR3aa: CAISGGGSNYGYTF
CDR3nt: TGTGCCATCAGTGGTGGCGGGTCTAACTATGGCTACACCTTC

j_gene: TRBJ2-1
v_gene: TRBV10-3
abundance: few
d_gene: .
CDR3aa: CAISEPGLSYNEQFF
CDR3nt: TGTGCCATCAGTGAACCGGGATTGTCCTACAATGAGCAGTTCTTC

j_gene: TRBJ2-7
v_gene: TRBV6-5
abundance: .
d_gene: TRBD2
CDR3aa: CASQARSGVSYEQYF
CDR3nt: TGTGCCAGCCAGGCCCGGAGCGGGGTCTCCTACGAGCAGTACTTC

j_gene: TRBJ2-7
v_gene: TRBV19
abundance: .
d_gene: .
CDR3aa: CASSIDRAGPYEQYF
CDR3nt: TGTGCCAGTAGTATAGATCGGGCAGGGCCCTACGAGCAGTACTTC

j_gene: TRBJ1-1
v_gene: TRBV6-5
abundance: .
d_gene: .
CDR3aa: CATLAPTGMNTEAFF
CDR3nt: TGTGCCACCCTTGCACCAACGGGGATGAACACTGAAGCTTTCTTT

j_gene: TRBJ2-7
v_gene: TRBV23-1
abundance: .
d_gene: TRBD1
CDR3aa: CASRKNGTEQGEQYF
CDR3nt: TGCGCCAGCAGGAAGAACGGGACAGAGCAGGGTGAGCAGTACTTC

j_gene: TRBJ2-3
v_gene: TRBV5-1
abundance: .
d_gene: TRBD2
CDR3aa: CASSPSGGARDTQYF
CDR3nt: TGCGCCAGCAGCCCATCCGGGGGGGCCCGGGATACGCAGTATTTT

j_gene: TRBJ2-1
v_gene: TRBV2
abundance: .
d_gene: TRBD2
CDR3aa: CASSELGGSFNEQFF
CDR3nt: TGTGCCAGCAGTGAACTTGGCGGGAGTTTTAATGAGCAGTTCTTC

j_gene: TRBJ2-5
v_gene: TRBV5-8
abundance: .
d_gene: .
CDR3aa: CASSSMWEAQYF
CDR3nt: TGTGCCAGCAGCTCGATGTGGGAGGCCCAGTACTTC

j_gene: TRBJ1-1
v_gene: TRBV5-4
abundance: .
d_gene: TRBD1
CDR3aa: CASNRDRDTEAFF
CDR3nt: TGTGCCAGCAATCGGGACAGGGATACTGAAGCTTTCTTT

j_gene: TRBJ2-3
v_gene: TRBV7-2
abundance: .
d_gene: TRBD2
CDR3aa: CASSLMGLAGVPDTQYF
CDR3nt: TGTGCCAGCAGCTTAATGGGCCTAGCGGGAGTCCCAGATACGCAGTATTTT

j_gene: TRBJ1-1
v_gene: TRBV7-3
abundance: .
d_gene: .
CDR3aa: CASSLTRVNTEAFF
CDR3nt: TGTGCCAGCAGTTTGACGAGGGTGAACACTGAAGCTTTCTTT

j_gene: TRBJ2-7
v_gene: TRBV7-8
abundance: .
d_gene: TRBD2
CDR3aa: CASSLLRRTSGGQYEQYF
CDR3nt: TGTGCCAGCAGCCTCCTCCGGCGGACTAGCGGGGGTCAGTACGAGCAGTACTTC

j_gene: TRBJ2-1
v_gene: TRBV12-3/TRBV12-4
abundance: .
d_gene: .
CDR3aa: CATKGQGVGEQFF
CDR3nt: TGTGCCACAAAGGGGCAGGGCGTAGGAGAGCAGTTCTTC